Listed below are T cell receptor beta chains from one sample, sequenced in a study of beta chain features in type 1 diabetes. Assay used: immunoSEQ multiplex PCR; TCRdb lists only in-frame clones, some missing. The sample contains approximately 340,000 clones, about 15% of which appear only once. The sequencing sample was made of naive CD4+ T cells from blood. These TCRs come from a woman aged 18 to 35 in good health. Each CDR3 is given with its conserved first and last residue. D genes are given only for firm matches. Not all rows give a size; the values are once, few, many and, for expanded clones, a class.

TRBJ1-5	TRBV7-2	16	-	-	CASSLGDRRANQPQHF	TGTGCCAGCAGCTTAGGCGACAGAAGGGCCAATCAGCCCCAGCATTTT
TRBJ1-2	TRBV2	14	few	-	CASSEDRGREGYTF	TGTGCCAGCAGTGAAGACCGCGGGCGGGAAGGCTACACCTTC
TRBJ2-3	TRBV18	13	-	-	CASSRGAADTQYF	TGTGCCAGCTCACGCGGGGCCGCAGATACGCAGTATTTT
TRBJ1-2	TRBV2	13	few	TRBD1	CASTMGQAYGYTF	TGTGCCAGCACCATGGGACAGGCCTATGGCTACACCTTC
TRBJ2-1	TRBV6-5	15	-	TRBD2	CASIRGLAGNNEQFF	TGTGCCAGCATTAGGGGACTAGCGGGGAACAATGAGCAGTTCTTC
TRBJ1-5	TRBV10-3	15	few	TRBD1	CAISEQGVGNQPQHF	TGTGCCATCAGTGAACAGGGGGTTGGCAATCAGCCCCAGCATTTT
TRBJ2-1	TRBV4-2	19	few	TRBD1	CASSQDRTGGPSSYNEQFF	TGTGCCAGCAGCCAAGATAGGACAGGGGGACCGAGCTCCTACAATGAGCAGTTCTTC
TRBJ2-5	TRBV28	13	-	TRBD2	CASTPGGGETQYF	TGTGCCAGCACCCCGGGGGGTGGCGAGACCCAGTACTTC
TRBJ2-1	TRBV7-3	14	once	-	CASSLRGRENEQFF	TGTGCCAGCAGCTTAAGGGGCAGGGAAAATGAGCAGTTCTTC
TRBJ2-2	TRBV7-9	14	few	-	CASSLEYFHGELFF	TGTGCCAGCAGCTTAGAGTACTTCCACGGGGAGCTGTTTTTT
TRBJ2-7	TRBV5-6	14	few	TRBD2	CASSPGLAGSEQYF	TGTGCCAGCAGCCCGGGACTAGCGGGATCCGAGCAGTACTTC
TRBJ2-5	TRBV7-7	15	few	TRBD1	CASSLGTGMAETQYF	TGTGCTAGCAGCTTAGGGACAGGGATGGCTGAGACCCAGTACTTC
TRBJ2-1	TRBV30	16	-	-	CAWSALRASSYNEQFF	TGTGCCTGGAGTGCCCTGCGGGCGAGCTCCTACAATGAGCAGTTCTTC
TRBJ2-6	TRBV7-3	15	-	TRBD2	CASSTSGRGANVLTF	TGTGCCAGCAGCACAAGCGGGAGAGGGGCCAACGTCCTGACTTTC
TRBJ2-5	TRBV6-6	11	few	-	CASNREETQYF	TGTGCCAGCAACAGGGAGGAGACCCAGTACTTC
TRBJ1-1	TRBV6-5	14	few	-	CASSSYRVNTEAFF	TGTGCCAGCAGTTCTTACAGGGTGAACACTGAAGCTTTCTTT
TRBJ1-2	TRBV9	17	-	-	CASSASGRDYTNYGYTF	TGTGCCAGCAGCGCTTCAGGGCGGGACTACACTAACTATGGCTACACCTTC
TRBJ1-1	TRBV30	13	-	TRBD1	CAWSTGMNTEAFF	TGTGCCTGGTCGACAGGGATGAACACTGAAGCTTTCTTT
TRBJ2-7	TRBV30	13	few	-	CAWGDTASYEQYF	TGTGCTTGGGGGGACACAGCATCCTACGAGCAGTACTTC
TRBJ2-5	TRBV5-4	14	-	TRBD2	CASSSGGGTETQYF	TGTGCCAGCAGCTCGGGGGGTGGGACAGAGACCCAGTACTTC
TRBJ1-2	TRBV5-1	15	few	-	CASSLGTGEDYGYTF	TGCGCCAGCAGCTTGGGGACGGGAGAGGACTATGGCTACACCTTC
TRBJ2-2	TRBV28	12	-	-	CASGQLTGELFF	TGTGCCAGCGGACAGCTGACCGGGGAGCTGTTTTTT
TRBJ2-1	TRBV2	15	-	-	CASSEGFSSYNEQFF	TGTGCCAGCAGTGAAGGTTTTAGCTCCTACAATGAGCAGTTCTTC
TRBJ1-4	TRBV7-2	15	few	-	CASSLVAVTNEKLFF	TGTGCCAGCAGCTTAGTGGCAGTAACTAATGAAAAACTGTTTTTT
TRBJ1-3	TRBV29-1	15	-	-	CSAAGSPFSGNTIYF	TGCAGCGCTGCGGGATCCCCTTTCTCTGGAAACACCATATATTTT
TRBJ1-5	TRBV18	12	few	-	CASSPFKQPQHF	TGTGCCAGCTCACCATTCAAACAGCCCCAGCATTTT
TRBJ1-1	TRBV27	14	few	-	CASSFAGLNAQAFF	TGTGCCAGCAGTTTCGCAGGACTTAACGCACAAGCTTTCTTT
TRBJ2-5	TRBV25-1	14	few	-	CASSEFEARETQYF	TGTGCCAGCAGTGAATTCGAAGCGAGAGAGACCCAGTACTTC
TRBJ1-1	TRBV30	11	few	-	CAWRRQVEAFF	TGTGCCTGGAGGCGACAGGTTGAAGCTTTCTTT